The 27 T cell receptor beta chains in this list originate from one sample, sequenced in a study of tumor-infiltrating lymphocytes in oesophageal squamous cell carcinoma. TCRdb re-called the PCR reads through MiXCR, storing one row per CDR3 protein. Of fewer than 25,000 distinct CDR3 sequences in the sample, 41% are singletons; the top ten hold 30% to 45%. Sequencing input: esophageal tumor tissue. The receptors originated from a male donor with esophageal squamous cell carcinoma.

This clonotype qualifies as large. The CDR3 loop is CASSLGGARETQYF. The CDR3 region has the DNA TGTGCCAGCAGCTTAGGTGGGGCACGGGAGACCCAGTACTTC. This sequence joins TRBV11-1 and TRBJ2-5; maybe TRBD1 (5 bases). The V gene lost 1 base and the J gene lost 5 bases, with 11 bases spanning the gap. In germline, CDR1 is SGHAT, CDR2 FQDESV (reference sequence). The CDR3 has 14 amino acids.

The chain couples TRBV7-2 to TRBJ2-3, with 11 bases fitting TRBD1. V was pared by 5 bases and J by 4 bases, with 5 bases of the junction left unmatched. This CDR3 has 15 amino acids. Germline V CDR1 and CDR2: SGHTA, FQGNSA. The CDR3 here is CASSLGQGGPDTQYF. The CDR3 region has the DNA TGTGCCAGCAGCCTGGGACAGGGGGGACCAGATACGCAGTATTTT. The entire variable domain, with the rest obtained from reference TRBV7-2 and TRBJ2-3, is as follows: GAGVSQSPSNKVTEKGKDVELRCDPISGHTALYWYRQSLGQGLEFLIYFQGNSAPDKSGLPSDRFSAERTGGSVSTLTIQRTQQEDSAVYLCASSLGQGGPDTQYFGPGTRLTVL.

Judged by abundance, this clonotype is medium-sized. The rearrangement joins TRBV7-6 to TRBJ2-1; 7 bases are a match to TRBD1. The germline CDR1 and CDR2 sequences are SGHVS and FNYEAQ. J gave up 7 bases and V 1 base, and 7 bases lay outside the gene matches. This CDR3 contains 15 residues. CDR3 bases: TGTGCCAGCAGCTTAGGGACGACAGGGTGGAATGAGCAGTTCTTC. It encodes CASSLGTTGWNEQFF. The variable domain in full, with the rest retrieved from reference TRBV7-6 and TRBJ2-1, is GAGVSQSPRYKVTKRGQDVALRCDPISGHVSLYWYRQALGQGPEFLTYFNYEAQQDKSGLPNDRFSAERPEGSISTLTIQRTEQRDSAMYRCASSLGTTGWNEQFFGPGTRLTVL.

This clonotype has a count of ten or more. The V call is TRBV10-2, the J call TRBJ2-2; 11 bases line up with TRBD2. Germline V gene lookup returns CDR1 WSHSY and CDR2 SAAADI. V shed 6 bases and J 4 bases; nucleotides not matched to a gene: 4. The CDR3 spans 15 residues. The CDR3 loop reads CASRVAGGGTGELFF. The CDR3 coding sequence is TGCGCCAGCAGGGTAGCGGGAGGGGGCACCGGGGAGCTGTTTTTT.

This clonotype was counted many times. The V gene is TRBV10-3, the J gene TRBJ1-1, with TRBD1 matching 7 bases. Germline V gives CDR1 ENHRY, CDR2 SYGVKD. The CDR3 runs to 17 residues. V lost 4 bases, J lost 6 bases, and 17 bases stayed unmatched. The CDR3 DNA sequence: TGTGCCATCAGTGGCGTGCGCACAGGGGCCCCTCACTCTGAAGCTTTCTTT. This gives the protein CAISGVRTGAPHSEAFF.

The chain links TRBV18 to TRBJ2-3; D may be TRBD2 (5 bases). The V end was cut by 5 bases, the J end by 14 bases, with 29 bases between. The CDR3 sequence is 16 residues long. Germline V lookup: CDR1 KGHSH, CDR2 LQKENI. The CDR3 DNA is TGTGCCAGCTCAACGGACCGGAGTACGAACACCGGGGAGCTGTATTTT. Protein: CASSTDRSTNTGELYF.

The J gene is TRBJ2-2, the V gene TRBV4-1; TRBD1 agrees at 10 bases. Germline V gene lookup returns CDR1 MGHRA and CDR2 YSYEKL. The V gene end was trimmed by 0 bases and the J gene end by 6 bases; junction bases not matched to a gene: 4. CDR3 length: 16 amino acids. CDR3 loop: CASSQEGGTGAGELFF. CDR3 nucleotides: TGCGCCAGCAGCCAAGAAGGAGGGACAGGGGCCGGGGAGCTGTTTTTT.

With regard to this clonotype: The junction does not match germline at one end; this may be a read error. The rearrangement joins TRBV7-2 to TRBJ2-4, with D hard to call. The CDR3 has 13 amino acids. The germline V gene has CDR1 SGHTA and CDR2 FQGNSA. As DNA, the CDR3 is TGTGCCAGCAGCTTAGTATGGGTCTACGAGCAGTACTTT. Protein product: CASSLVWVYEQYF.

The V and J genes are TRBV7-6 and TRBJ2-3, with 11 nucleotides matching TRBD1. The assigned J gene may be wrong: the sequence end matches TRBJ2-7 better. CDR1 is SGHVS and CDR2 is FNYEAQ in the germline V gene. The CDR3 runs to 16 residues. CDR3 sequence (DNA): TGTGCCAGCAGACACGACCGAGGGACAGGGGGCTACGAGCAGTACTTC. Translation gives CASRHDRGTGGYEQYF.

Many counts were recorded for this clonotype. V usage is TRBV6-1 and J usage is TRBJ2-2; 14 bases align to TRBD2. CDR3 length: 15 residues. In germline, CDR1 is MNHNS, CDR2 SASEGT. After removal of 6 bases from V and 7 bases from J, the junction contained 4 bases not matched to a gene. The CDR3, as DNA: TGTGCCAGCAGGGGACTAGCGGGAGTAGTCGGGGAGCTGTTTTTT. Residues: CASRGLAGVVGELFF.

CDR3 in amino acids: CASSPLGLAGLYEQYF. CDR3 in DNA: TGTGCCAGCTCACCATTAGGACTAGCGGGGCTCTACGAGCAGTACTTC. The chain uses TRBV18 and TRBJ2-7, with 12 bases aligning to TRBD2. J was trimmed by 3 bases and V by 2 bases; bases with no gene match: 5. The CDR3 covers 16 residues. Looked up from germline, CDR1 is KGHSH and CDR2 is LQKENI.

This clonotype was seen at least ten times. The J gene is TRBJ1-5, the V gene TRBV6-1, with no clear D. Per germline, CDR1 MNHNS and CDR2 SASEGT. Trimming pared 7 bases from V and 5 bases from J, leaving 18 bases between. This CDR3 contains 15 residues. The CDR3 DNA reads as TGTGCCAGCACCTGGGCCTTACTGGGGTATCAGCCCCAGCATTTT. Its protein product is CASTWALLGYQPQHF.

This clonotype was detected only once. This chain links TRBV7-3 with TRBJ2-5; 7 bases line up with TRBD2. TRBJ2-1 explains the end of the DNA better; the J call may be wrong. Per the germline V gene, CDR1 is SGHTA and CDR2 is FQGTGA. This CDR3 comprises 15 residues. CDR3 sequence: CASSLGRATGNEQFF. The CDR3 region has the DNA TGTGCCAGCAGCTTAGGGAGGGCCACAGGCAATGAGCAGTTCTTC.

The chain is built from TRBV6-6 and TRBJ2-6; tentative D call: TRBD2 (6 bases). From germline, CDR1 is MNHNY and CDR2 SVGAGI (reference sequence). V shed 2 bases and J shed 0 bases, with 14 bases lying between them. The length of the CDR3 is 18 residues. CDR3 in amino acids: CASSYSSGVGSGANVLTF. The CDR3 DNA reads TGTGCCAGCAGTTACAGTTCGGGGGTCGGCTCTGGGGCCAACGTCCTGACTTTC.

By sample fraction, this clonotype is medium-sized (0.01 to 0.1%). The chain links TRBV27 to TRBJ2-7, with 7 bases that match TRBD1. V shed 10 bases, J shed 2 bases, and the junction held 11 bases outside the gene matches. This CDR3 is 14 amino acids long. Per the germline V gene, CDR1 is MNHEY and CDR2 is SMNVEV (reference sequence). This chain's CDR3 is CATSSGTVTYEQYF. The CDR3 region has the DNA TGTGCCACCTCCTCCGGGACAGTCACCTACGAGCAGTACTTC.

There are a few counts of this clonotype. The CDR3 nucleotides are TGTGCCAGCAGCTTAGTAGCGGGGGGTGTGGAGACCCAGTACTTC. Translating it yields CASSLVAGGVETQYF. The chain combines TRBV7-6 with TRBJ2-4; 10 bases are shared with TRBD2. With the DNA end fitting TRBJ2-5 better, the J assignment may be wrong. The germline gives CDR1 SGHVS, CDR2 FNYEAQ. The CDR3 has 15 amino acids.

Ten or more counts support this clonotype. This chain links TRBV12-3 or TRBV12-4 with TRBJ2-5; TRBD1 matches at 9 bases. This CDR3 contains 15 residues. Trimming removed 6 bases from V and 4 bases from J; junction bases left unmatched: 9. For the CDR3, the DNA is TGTGCCAGCAGATCAAGACAGGGGGGTTCAGAGACCCAGTACTTC. It codes for CASRSRQGGSETQYF.

This clonotype was detected many times. The chain couples TRBV5-1 to TRBJ2-7, with 10 bases aligning to TRBD1. Looked up from germline, CDR1 is SGHRS and CDR2 is YFSETQ. The J segment lost 5 bases and the V segment lost 3 bases, leaving 8 bases of the junction unmatched. This CDR3 has 15 amino acids. DNA for the CDR3: TGCGCCAGCAGCTGGGCGGGACAGGGGCGGCACGAGCAGTACTTC. Its protein product is CASSWAGQGRHEQYF.

This clonotype was recorded many times. The V and J genes are TRBV14 and TRBJ1-2; TRBD1 agrees at 8 bases. The V segment lost 1 base and the J segment 7 bases; nucleotides outside the gene matches: 5. There are 14 residues in the CDR3. Germline CDR1 SGHDN, CDR2 FVKESK. CDR3 in amino acids: CASSQGTGIGGYTF. The CDR3, as DNA: TGTGCCAGCAGCCAAGGGACAGGGATCGGTGGCTACACCTTC.

To note about this clonotype: Sequence at one end of the junction differs from germline and may be a read error. The rearrangement uses TRBV5-3 and TRBJ2-1; 8 nucleotides agree with TRBD1. TRBV5-3 is reported as an ORF; its role is uncertain. The CDR3 is made up of 13 amino acids. CDR3: CASSLGQDYEQFF. CDR3 DNA sequence: TGTGCCAGCAGCTTGGGACAGGACTATGAGCAGTTCTTC.

This clonotype was detected many times. The chain joins TRBV5-1 to TRBJ2-7, with 9 bases that match TRBD1. This CDR3 is built from 14 residues. The V gene's germline CDR1 is SGHRS and CDR2 YFSETQ. V lost 4 bases and J lost 4; bases outside the gene matches: 6. In DNA, the CDR3 is TGCGCCAGCAGCCCGGACAGGGGAATTTACGAGCAGTACTTC. It encodes CASSPDRGIYEQYF.

This clonotype was counted ten times or more. A much larger clone differs by one base, so this may be a read error. The rearrangement uses TRBV7-3 and TRBJ2-7, with TRBD2 matching over 7 bases. CDR3 length: 16 residues. Per the germline V gene, CDR1 is SGHTA and CDR2 is FQGTGA. With V trimmed by 5 bases and J by 7 bases, 17 bases remained unmatched. The CDR3, as DNA: TGTGCCAGCAGCCCCTTTGGGGGGGGACTATACAATGAGCAGTACTTC. It specifies CASSPFGGGLYNEQYF.

About this clonotype: The junction departs from the called germline gene at one end, perhaps through a read error. The V and J genes are TRBV12-3 or TRBV12-4 and TRBJ1-4; 10 nucleotides align to TRBD1. The CDR3 runs to 11 residues. CDR3: CASSWSGTGVF. CDR3 DNA: TGTGCCAGCAGTTGGTCCGGGACAGGGGTTTTT.

A single count supports this clonotype. The chain links TRBV7-3 to TRBJ2-1, with 14 bases fitting TRBD2. The J call is uncertain, as TRBJ2-7 better fits the DNA end. CDR3 length: 19 amino acids. CDR1 and CDR2 (germline): SGHTA, FQGTGA. The CDR3 reads CASSSTGTSGSFFGNEQYF. For the CDR3, the DNA is TGTGCCAGCAGCTCAACCGGGACTAGCGGGAGTTTTTTCGGCAATGAGCAGTACTTC.

In regard to this clonotype: A read error may produce the germline difference seen at one junction end. The chain recombines TRBV7-2 with TRBJ2-3; 9 bases align to TRBD1. The CDR3 covers 13 residues. Germline V CDR1 and CDR2: SGHTA, FQGNSA. The CDR3 spells CDSSLDRGDTQYF. CDR3 sequence (DNA): TGTGACAGCAGCTTGGACAGGGGAGATACGCAGTATTTT.

Turning to this clonotype: Sequence at one end of the junction differs from germline and may be a read error. The rearrangement links TRBV5-5 to TRBJ2-1; D may be TRBD2 (6 bases). CDR3 length equals 14 residues. Germline CDR1 reads SGHKS; CDR2 reads YYEKEE (reference sequence). Written as DNA, the CDR3 is TGCGCCAGCAGCTTGGGTCGGGAGTTCGATGAGCAGTTCTTC. It translates to CASSLGREFDEQFF.

This rearrangement joins TRBV7-2 to TRBJ2-6; D not certain. Per germline, CDR1 SGHTA and CDR2 FQGNSA. V shed 2 bases and J shed 2 bases, with 4 bases lying between them. This CDR3 has 14 residues. The CDR3 spells CASSLIAGANVLTF. The CDR3 region has the DNA TGTGCCAGCAGCTTAATCGCTGGGGCCAACGTCCTGACTTTC.